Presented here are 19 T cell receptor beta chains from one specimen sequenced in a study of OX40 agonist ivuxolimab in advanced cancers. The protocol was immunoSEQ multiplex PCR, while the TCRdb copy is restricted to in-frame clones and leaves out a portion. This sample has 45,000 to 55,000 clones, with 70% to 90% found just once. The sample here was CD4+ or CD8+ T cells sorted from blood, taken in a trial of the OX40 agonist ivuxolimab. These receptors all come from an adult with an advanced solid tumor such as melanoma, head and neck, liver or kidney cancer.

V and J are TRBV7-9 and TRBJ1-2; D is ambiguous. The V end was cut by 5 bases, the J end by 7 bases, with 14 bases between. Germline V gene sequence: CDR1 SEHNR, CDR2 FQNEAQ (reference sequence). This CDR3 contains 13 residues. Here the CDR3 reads CASSPQSPSGYTF. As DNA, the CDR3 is TGTGCCAGCAGCCCGCAATCCCCGAGTGGCTACACCTTC.

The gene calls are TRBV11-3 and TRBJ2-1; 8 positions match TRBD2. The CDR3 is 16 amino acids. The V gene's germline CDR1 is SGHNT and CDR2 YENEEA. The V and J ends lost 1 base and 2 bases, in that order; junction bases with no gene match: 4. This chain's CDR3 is CASSLGAGRAYNEQFF. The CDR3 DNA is TGTGCCAGCAGCTTAGGGGCCGGGAGGGCCTACAATGAGCAGTTCTTC. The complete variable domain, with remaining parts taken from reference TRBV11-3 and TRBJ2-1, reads EAGVVQSPRYKIIEKKQPVAFWCNPISGHNTLYWYLQNLGQGPELLIRYENEEAVDDSQLPKDRFSAERLKGVDSTLKIQPAELGDSAVYLCASSLGAGRAYNEQFFGPGTRLTVL.

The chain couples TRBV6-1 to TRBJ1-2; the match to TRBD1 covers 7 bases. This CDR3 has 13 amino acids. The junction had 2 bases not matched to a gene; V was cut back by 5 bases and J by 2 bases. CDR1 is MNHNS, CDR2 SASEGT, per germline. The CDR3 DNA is TGTGCCAGCAGTAGGGACAGAAACTATGGCTACACCTTC. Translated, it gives CASSRDRNYGYTF.

The chain's CDR3 is CASSSLSGTSPQETQYF. The DNA for the CDR3 is TGCGCCAGCAGCTCCCTCTCCGGGACTAGCCCACAAGAGACCCAGTACTTC. The rearrangement uses TRBV5-1 and TRBJ2-5; TRBD2 agrees at 9 bases. The trim removed 3 bases at V and 2 bases at J, leaving 11 bases unmatched. The germline V gene has CDR1 SGHRS and CDR2 YFSETQ. The CDR3 sequence is 17 residues long.

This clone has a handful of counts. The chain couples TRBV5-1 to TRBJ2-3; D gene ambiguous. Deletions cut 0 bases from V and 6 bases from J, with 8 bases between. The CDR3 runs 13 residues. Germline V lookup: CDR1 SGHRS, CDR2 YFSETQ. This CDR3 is CASSLASLDTQYF. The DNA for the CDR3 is TGCGCCAGCAGCTTGGCTAGTTTGGATACGCAGTATTTT.

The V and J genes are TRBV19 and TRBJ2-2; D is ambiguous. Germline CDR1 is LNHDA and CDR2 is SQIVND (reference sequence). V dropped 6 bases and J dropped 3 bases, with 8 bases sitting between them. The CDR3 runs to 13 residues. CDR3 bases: TGTGCCAGTAGCGGCAGAGACACCGGGGAGCTGTTTTTT. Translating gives CASSGRDTGELFF. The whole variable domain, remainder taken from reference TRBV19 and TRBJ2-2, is DGGITQSPKYLFRKEGQNVTLSCEQNLNHDAMYWYRQDPGQGLRLIYYSQIVNDFQKGDIAEGYSVSREKKESFPLTVTSAQKNPTAFYLCASSGRDTGELFFGEGSRLTVL.

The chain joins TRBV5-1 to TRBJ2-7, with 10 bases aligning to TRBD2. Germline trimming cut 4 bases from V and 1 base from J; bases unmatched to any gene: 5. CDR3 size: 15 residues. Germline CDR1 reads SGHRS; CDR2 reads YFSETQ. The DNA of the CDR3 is TGCGCCAGCAGCATGGGACTAGCGAAATCCTACGAGCAGTACTTC. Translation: CASSMGLAKSYEQYF.

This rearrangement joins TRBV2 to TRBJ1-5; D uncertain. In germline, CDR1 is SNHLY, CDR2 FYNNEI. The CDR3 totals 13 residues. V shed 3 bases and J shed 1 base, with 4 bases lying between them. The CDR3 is CASSDESNQPQHF. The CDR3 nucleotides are TGTGCCAGCAGTGATGAGAGCAATCAGCCCCAGCATTTT.

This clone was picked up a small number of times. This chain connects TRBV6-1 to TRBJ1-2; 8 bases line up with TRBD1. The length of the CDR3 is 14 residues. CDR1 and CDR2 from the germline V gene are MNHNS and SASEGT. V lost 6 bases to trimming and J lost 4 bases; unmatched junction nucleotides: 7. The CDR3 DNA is TGTGCCAGCAGCAAGGACAGGGAGGCCTATGGCTACACCTTC. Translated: CASSKDREAYGYTF.

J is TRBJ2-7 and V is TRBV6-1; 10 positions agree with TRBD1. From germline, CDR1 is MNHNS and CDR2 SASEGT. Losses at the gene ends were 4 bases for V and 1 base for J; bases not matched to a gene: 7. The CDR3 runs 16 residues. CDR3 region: CASSGSPGQGSYEQYF. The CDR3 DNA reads TGTGCCAGCAGTGGCAGCCCGGGACAGGGGTCCTACGAGCAGTACTTC.

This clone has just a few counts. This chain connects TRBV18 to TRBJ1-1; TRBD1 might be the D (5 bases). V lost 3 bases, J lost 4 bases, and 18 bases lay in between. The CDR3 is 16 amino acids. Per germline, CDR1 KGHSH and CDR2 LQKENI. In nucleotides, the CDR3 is TGTGCCAGCTCACCTTTCTCGGGGCAGTCCGTCACTGAAGCTTTCTTT. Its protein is CASSPFSGQSVTEAFF.

Here the CDR3 reads CASTGLAGRGTQYF. The DNA of the CDR3 is TGTGCCAGTACCGGACTAGCGGGCAGGGGTACGCAGTATTTT. This chain links TRBV19 with TRBJ2-3, with 11 bases that match TRBD2. The length of the CDR3 is 14 residues. In germline, CDR1 is LNHDA, CDR2 SQIVND (reference sequence). The ends lost 7 bases at V and 8 bases at J; junction bases unmatched: 8.

CDR3 sequence reads: CASGFGNRGPAETQYF. The CDR3 DNA follows: TGTGCTAGTGGTTTCGGGAACAGGGGGCCGGCAGAGACCCAGTACTTC. The chain uses TRBV12-5 and TRBJ2-5; 9 bases line up with TRBD1. V was clipped by 3 bases and J by 4 bases; unmatched bases: 9. The CDR3 is made up of 16 amino acids. Germline V CDR1 and CDR2: LGHNT, FRNRAP.

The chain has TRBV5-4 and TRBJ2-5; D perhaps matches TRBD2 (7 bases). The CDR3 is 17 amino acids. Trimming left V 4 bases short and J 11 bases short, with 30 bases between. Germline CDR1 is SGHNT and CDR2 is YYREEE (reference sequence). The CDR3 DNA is TGTGCCAGCAGCGTCCGCGGCAATCAGGGGAGGGTGAGTGAGCAGTACTTC. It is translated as CASSVRGNQGRVSEQYF.

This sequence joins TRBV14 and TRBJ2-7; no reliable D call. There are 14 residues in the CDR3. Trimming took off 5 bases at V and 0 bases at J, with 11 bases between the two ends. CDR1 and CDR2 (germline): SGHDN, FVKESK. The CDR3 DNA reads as TGTGCCAGCAGCTCCGCGACTCCCTCCTACGAGCAGTACTTC. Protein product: CASSSATPSYEQYF.

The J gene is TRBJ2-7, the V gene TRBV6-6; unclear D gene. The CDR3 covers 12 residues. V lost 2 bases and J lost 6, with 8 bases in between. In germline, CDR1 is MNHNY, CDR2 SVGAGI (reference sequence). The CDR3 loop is CASSYGESEQYF. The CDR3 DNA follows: TGTGCCAGCAGTTACGGTGAATCCGAGCAGTACTTC.

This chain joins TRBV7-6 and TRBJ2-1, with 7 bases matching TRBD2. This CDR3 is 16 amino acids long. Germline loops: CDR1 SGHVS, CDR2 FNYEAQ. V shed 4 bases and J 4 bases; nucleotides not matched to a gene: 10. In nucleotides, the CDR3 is TGTGCCAGCAGCTCCCACGGGCGGGAGTCATACAATGAGCAGTTCTTC. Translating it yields CASSSHGRESYNEQFF.

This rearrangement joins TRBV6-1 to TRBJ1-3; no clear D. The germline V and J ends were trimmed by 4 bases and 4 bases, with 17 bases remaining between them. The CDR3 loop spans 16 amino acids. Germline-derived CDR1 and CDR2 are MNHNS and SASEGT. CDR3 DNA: TGTGCCAGCAGTGCCCGACATAAGGCTGAAGGAAACACCATATATTTT. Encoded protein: CASSARHKAEGNTIYF.

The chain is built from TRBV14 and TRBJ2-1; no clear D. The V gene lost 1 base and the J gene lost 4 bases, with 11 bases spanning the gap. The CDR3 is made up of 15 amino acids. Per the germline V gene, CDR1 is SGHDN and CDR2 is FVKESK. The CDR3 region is CASSQGSFKYNEQFF. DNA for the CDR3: TGTGCCAGCAGCCAAGGTAGCTTTAAGTACAATGAGCAGTTCTTC.